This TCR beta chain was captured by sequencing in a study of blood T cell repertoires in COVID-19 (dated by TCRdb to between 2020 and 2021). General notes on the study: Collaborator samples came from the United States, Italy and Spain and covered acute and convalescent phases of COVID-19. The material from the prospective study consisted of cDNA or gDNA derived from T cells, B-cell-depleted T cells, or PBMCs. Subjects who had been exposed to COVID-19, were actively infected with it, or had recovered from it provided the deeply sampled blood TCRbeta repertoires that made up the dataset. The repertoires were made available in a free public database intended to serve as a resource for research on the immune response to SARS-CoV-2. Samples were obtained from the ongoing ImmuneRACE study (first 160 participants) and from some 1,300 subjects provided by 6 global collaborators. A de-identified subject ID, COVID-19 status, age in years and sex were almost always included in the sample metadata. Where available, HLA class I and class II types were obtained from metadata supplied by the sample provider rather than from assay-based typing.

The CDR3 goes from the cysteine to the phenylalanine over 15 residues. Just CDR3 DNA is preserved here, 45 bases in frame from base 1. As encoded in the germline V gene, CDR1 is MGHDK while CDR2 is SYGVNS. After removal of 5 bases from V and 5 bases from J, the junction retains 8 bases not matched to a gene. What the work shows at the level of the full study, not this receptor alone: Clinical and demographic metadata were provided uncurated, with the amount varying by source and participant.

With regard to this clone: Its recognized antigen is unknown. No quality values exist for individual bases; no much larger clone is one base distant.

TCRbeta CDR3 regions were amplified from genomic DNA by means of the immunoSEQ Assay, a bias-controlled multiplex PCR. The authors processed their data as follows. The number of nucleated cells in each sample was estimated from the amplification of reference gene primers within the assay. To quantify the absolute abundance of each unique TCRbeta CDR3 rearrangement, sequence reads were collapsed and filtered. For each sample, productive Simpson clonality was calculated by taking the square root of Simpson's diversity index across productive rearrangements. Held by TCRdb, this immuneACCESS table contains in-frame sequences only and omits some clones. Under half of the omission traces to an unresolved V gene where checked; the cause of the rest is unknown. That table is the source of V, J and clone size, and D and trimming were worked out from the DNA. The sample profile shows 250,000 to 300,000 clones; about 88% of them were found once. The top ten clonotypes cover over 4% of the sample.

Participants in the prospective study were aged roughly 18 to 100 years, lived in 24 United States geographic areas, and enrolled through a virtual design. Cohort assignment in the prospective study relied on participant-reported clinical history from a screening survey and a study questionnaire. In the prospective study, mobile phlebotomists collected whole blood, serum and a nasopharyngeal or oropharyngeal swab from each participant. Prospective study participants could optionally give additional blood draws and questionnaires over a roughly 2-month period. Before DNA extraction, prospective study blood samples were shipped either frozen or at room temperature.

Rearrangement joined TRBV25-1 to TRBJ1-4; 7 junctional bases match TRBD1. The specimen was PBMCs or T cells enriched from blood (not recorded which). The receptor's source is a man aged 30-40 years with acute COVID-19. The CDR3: CASSQRGRGNEKLFF. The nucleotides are TGTGCCAGCAGTCAACGAGGCAGGGGGAATGAAAAACTGTTTTTT.